These 21 T cell receptor beta chains were all obtained from the same sample, sequenced in a study of graft-versus-host responses after intestinal transplantation. Repertoires were generated with immunoSEQ multiplex PCR, while TCRdb's copy carries only in-frame clones and drops some. There are about 38,000 clones in the sample; 75% to 90% occur only once, and roughly 3.6% lies in the top ten. Sequences were derived from PBMCs, sampled less than 1,400 days after transplant. The receptors were gathered from a human patient who received an intestinal transplant, so some T cells may come from the graft donor.

The J gene is TRBJ1-3, the V gene TRBV11-1; possible D gene TRBD1, 6 bases. Trimming took 5 bases from V and 1 from J, leaving 15 bases between them. The CDR3 runs to 16 residues. The germline V gene has CDR1 SGHAT and CDR2 FQDESV (reference sequence). DNA of the CDR3: TGTGCCAGCAGCAGAGGACAGCGGAGTTCTGGAAACACCATATATTTT. This codes for CASSRGQRSSGNTIYF.

The chain combines TRBV28 with TRBJ1-6; possible D gene TRBD1, 6 bases. V lost 4 bases and J lost 8, with 9 bases in between. The CDR3 totals 13 residues. The germline CDR1 and CDR2 sequences are MDHEN and SYDVKM. CDR3 DNA: TGTGCCAGCAGTTCCGGGACACATTCACCCCTCCACTTT. This gives the protein CASSSGTHSPLHF. The variable domain in full, with the rest retrieved from reference TRBV28 and TRBJ1-6, is DVKVTQSSRYLVKRTGEKVFLECVQDMDHENMFWYRQDPGLGLRLIYFSYDVKMKEKGDIPEGYSVSREKKERFSLILESASTNQTSMYLCASSSGTHSPLHFGNGTRLTVT.

This sequence joins TRBV19 and TRBJ2-1; 11 bases map to TRBD2. The CDR3 extends over 15 amino acids. Per the germline V gene, CDR1 is LNHDA and CDR2 is SQIVND (reference sequence). Germline trimming cut 7 bases from V and 5 bases from J; bases unmatched to any gene: 7. CDR3 in DNA: TGTGCCAGTACCCATAGCGGGAGGGGCGACAATGAGCAGTTCTTC. This encodes CASTHSGRGDNEQFF.

V is TRBV4-2 and J is TRBJ1-1; D gene uncertain. V dropped 5 bases and J dropped 6 bases, with 13 bases sitting between them. The CDR3 contains 13 residues. The germline V gene encodes CDR1 LGHNA and CDR2 YNFKEQ. CDR3 nucleotide sequence: TGTGCCAGCAGCTTGGCCGAGGGTTCTGAAGCTTTCTTT. It translates to CASSLAEGSEAFF.

The V and J genes are TRBV9 and TRBJ2-7; TRBD1 aligns across 7 bases. V trimming: 0 bases; J trimming: 2 bases; junction bases outside the gene matches: 2. This CDR3 is 14 amino acids long. The germline CDR1 and CDR2 sequences are SGDLS and YYNGEE. The DNA of the CDR3 is TGTGCCAGCAGCGTAGGGGACAGTGCCTACGAGCAGTACTTC. Its translation is CASSVGDSAYEQYF.

The gene calls are TRBV5-4 and TRBJ1-2; 8 nucleotides agree with TRBD1. The CDR3 is 15 amino acids. Losses at the gene ends were 4 bases for V and 4 bases for J; bases not matched to a gene: 9. Per the germline V gene, CDR1 is SGHNT and CDR2 is YYREEE (reference sequence). The CDR3 nucleotides are TGTGCCAGCAGCCCCCCCAGGGGGCAAGGCTATGGCTACACCTTC. Translating gives CASSPPRGQGYGYTF.

The rearrangement uses TRBV7-9 and TRBJ2-7, with D perhaps matching TRBD2 (6 bases). The V gene lost 0 bases and the J gene lost 2 bases, with 11 bases spanning the gap. Germline lookup yields CDR1 SEHNR and CDR2 FQNEAQ (reference sequence). The CDR3 is made up of 15 amino acids. This CDR3 reads CASSLAAGGTYEQYF. Written as DNA, the CDR3 is TGTGCCAGCAGCTTAGCGGCCGGGGGAACCTACGAGCAGTACTTC.

The CDR3 region has the DNA TGTGCCAGCAGCAAAGACAGGGACGAACTGAAGCGTGAAGCTTTCTTT. It is translated as CASSKDRDELKREAFF. This chain uses TRBV21-1 with TRBJ1-1; the D call TRBD1 from the table was never checked on the DNA. TRBV21-1 is tagged as a pseudogene. The CDR3 runs to 16 residues.

This clone was found once. The rearrangement uses TRBV4-2 and TRBJ2-5; TRBD1 aligns across 7 bases. Per the germline V gene, CDR1 is LGHNA and CDR2 is YNFKEQ. The trim removed 1 base at V and 5 bases at J, leaving 7 bases unmatched. The CDR3 consists of 15 residues. The CDR3 nucleotides are TGTGCCAGCAGCCAAGGACAGGGCCGCAGGGAGACCCAGTACTTC. Residues: CASSQGQGRRETQYF.

The table lists this clone with a count of one. The gene calls are TRBV2 and TRBJ2-3, with 11 positions matching TRBD1. Germline V lookup: CDR1 SNHLY, CDR2 FYNNEI. V was clipped by 8 bases and J by 3 bases; unmatched bases: 1. CDR3 length: 13 amino acids. CDR3 sequence reads: CASRDRGTDTQYF. CDR3 nucleotides: TGTGCCAGCCGGGACAGGGGGACAGATACGCAGTATTTT.

V is TRBV5-1 and J is TRBJ1-4; D not certain. CDR1 is SGHRS and CDR2 is YFSETQ in the germline V gene. CDR3 length equals 15 residues. V lost 2 bases to trimming and J lost 2 bases, with 10 bases between them. The CDR3 protein is CASSLSSSTNEKLFF. CDR3 nucleotides: TGCGCCAGCAGCTTAAGTAGCAGCACTAATGAAAAACTGTTTTTT.

The rearrangement uses TRBV5-4 and TRBJ2-7; D call uncertain. The V end lost 3 bases, the J end lost 6 bases, and 13 bases lay between the germline ends. CDR1 is SGHNT, CDR2 YYREEE, per germline (reference sequence). The CDR3 spans 13 residues. The chain's CDR3 is CASSSSPLSEQYF. CDR3 nucleotide sequence: TGTGCCAGCAGCTCCAGCCCTCTGAGCGAGCAGTACTTC.

The CDR3: CASSIGSNNEQFF. The DNA for the CDR3 is TGTGCCAGTAGTATAGGGTCCAACAATGAGCAGTTCTTC. The gene calls are TRBV19 and TRBJ2-1; D gene ambiguous. The CDR3 has 13 amino acids. Germline values: CDR1 LNHDA, CDR2 SQIVND (reference sequence). V dropped 1 base and J dropped 5 bases, with 6 bases sitting between them.

This clone was observed a handful of times. This rearrangement joins TRBV15 to TRBJ1-4; 9 nucleotides agree with TRBD1. The V segment lost 4 bases and the J segment 8 bases; nucleotides outside the gene matches: 8. The CDR3 is 15 residues long. Germline V gene data show CDR1 as LNHNV and CDR2 as YYDKDF (reference sequence). Written as DNA, the CDR3 is TGTGCCACCAGCAACAACAGGGGGCAAAGCGAAAAACTGTTTTTT. Translating it yields CATSNNRGQSEKLFF.

The genes are TRBV30 and TRBJ2-7; D not certain. The CDR3 extends over 13 amino acids. Trimming removed 0 bases at V and 4 bases at J, with 10 bases between. Germline V gives CDR1 GTSNPN, CDR2 SVGIG (reference sequence). CDR3 DNA: TGTGCCTGGAGTGTACGGTCACATTACGAGCAGTACTTC. Translated, it gives CAWSVRSHYEQYF.

The rearrangement joins TRBV12-5 to TRBJ2-1; 15 positions match TRBD2. Trimming took 0 bases from V and 6 from J; bases not matched to a gene: 6. Germline CDR1 and CDR2: LGHNT and FRNRAP. The CDR3 has 18 amino acids. CDR3 amino acids: CASGLVWGLAGGTNEQFF. Written as DNA, the CDR3 is TGTGCTAGTGGTTTGGTATGGGGACTAGCGGGAGGTACCAATGAGCAGTTCTTC.

The V gene is TRBV19, the J gene TRBJ1-3; D is unresolved. V gave up 9 bases and J gave up 0 bases, with 9 bases separating them. The germline gives CDR1 LNHDA, CDR2 SQIVND (reference sequence). The CDR3 sequence is 13 residues long. The CDR3 coding sequence is TGTGCCAGCAGACAAAGCTCTGGAAACACCATATATTTT. Its protein is CASRQSSGNTIYF.

The genes are TRBV6-6 and TRBJ2-7; 10 bases agree with TRBD1. The junction had 3 bases not matched to a gene; V was cut back by 1 base and J by 0 bases. CDR3 length: 16 amino acids. In germline, CDR1 is MNHNY, CDR2 SVGAGI (reference sequence). The CDR3 protein is CASSYFRDRGSYEQYF. In DNA form, the CDR3 reads TGTGCCAGCAGTTACTTCCGGGACAGGGGCTCCTACGAGCAGTACTTC.

This clone turned up a few times. The chain joins TRBV6-1 to TRBJ1-2; D not resolved. V gave up 4 bases and J gave up 1 base, with 13 bases separating them. The CDR3 spans 15 residues. CDR1 and CDR2 from the germline V gene are MNHNS and SASEGT. The CDR3 sequence is CASSGTRTDNYGYTF. DNA for the CDR3: TGTGCCAGCAGTGGGACTAGGACGGATAACTATGGCTACACCTTC.

The chain recombines TRBV4-1 with TRBJ2-3; either TRBD1 or TRBD2 may fit D (5 bases each). In germline, CDR1 is MGHRA, CDR2 YSYEKL. The CDR3 totals 14 residues. V shed 2 bases and J shed 5 bases, with 11 bases lying between them. This CDR3 is CASSQQLGVDTQYF. CDR3 DNA: TGCGCCAGCAGCCAACAACTGGGGGTAGATACGCAGTATTTT.

This clone occurred a few times. This sequence joins TRBV19 and TRBJ2-3; D ambiguous. Trimming took off 5 bases at V and 8 bases at J, with 11 bases between the two ends. Germline V gene lookup returns CDR1 LNHDA and CDR2 SQIVND (reference sequence). The CDR3 contains 12 residues. The CDR3 bases are TGTGCCAGTAGTTGGCGAACGGGTACGCAGTATTTT. This codes for CASSWRTGTQYF.